This T cell receptor beta chain emerged from a study of molecular identifiers for immune sequencing clone quantification. General study results and limits: Over 98% of effector molecules, but under 1% in naive cells, were held by clones with more than 20 RNA copies. In a background of about a million naive cells, spiked Jurkat TCR RNA from one cell was reportedly detectable.

Using a CD8+CD4-CCR7+CD45RA+ phenotype, naive CD8 T cells were sorted. Previously reported methods and listed TCR primers produced the bulk TCR libraries. TCRdb recomputed calls from the PCR reads with MiXCR, one row per CDR3 protein. The sample lists a few hundred thousand distinct CDR3 sequences, under 25% occurring once. Details on this clonotype: Its antigen is unidentified.

CDR3 length: 15 amino acids. Trimming removed 5 bases at V and 3 bases at J, with 15 bases between. Germline V gives CDR1 SEHNR, CDR2 FQNEAQ (reference sequence). The sample consisted of naive CD8+ T cells from blood, with Jurkat cell RNA spiked in. This sample's subset: FACS-sorted CD8+CD4-CCR7+CD45RA+ naive T cells. V is TRBV7-9 and J is TRBJ2-3; a weak D match, TRBD1 (6 bases). This sequence originates from a human donor in good health. Some libraries in this study had Jurkat cell RNA spiked in. The CDR3 loop reads CASSPGVYWTDTQYF. In DNA, the CDR3 is TGTGCCAGCAGCCCAGGGGTGTACTGGACAGATACGCAGTATTTT.